The 10 T cell receptor beta chains given below trace back to one sample, sequenced in a study of cytomegalovirus exposure and HLA in healthy donors. The PCR had 60 Vbeta and 13 Jbeta primers. Libraries were prepared by immunoSEQ multiplex PCR; TCRdb keeps only in-frame clonotypes and omits some of them. The sample holds around 78,000 clones, roughly 84% seen once. The sequenced material came from PBMCs. These receptors were taken from a woman aged 50 to 60 in good health and CMV-seronegative.

This chain joins TRBV4-1 and TRBJ2-3, with TRBD2 identical over 9 bases. Losses at the gene ends were 2 bases for V and 2 bases for J; bases not matched to a gene: 8. Germline CDR1 and CDR2: MGHRA and YSYEKL. The CDR3 contains 17 residues. The CDR3 loop reads CASSQSEAGGPTDTQYF. CDR3 coding DNA: TGCGCCAGCAGCCAATCGGAGGCGGGGGGGCCCACAGATACGCAGTATTTT.

This chain links TRBV5-1 with TRBJ2-5; 15 bases map to TRBD2. Germline V gene sequence: CDR1 SGHRS, CDR2 YFSETQ. This CDR3 region has 18 residues. V lost 3 bases to trimming and J lost 3 bases; unmatched junction nucleotides: 9. This CDR3 reads CASSSPGLAGGQEETQYF. DNA of the CDR3: TGCGCCAGCAGCTCGCCAGGACTAGCGGGGGGGCAAGAAGAGACCCAGTACTTC. Using reference TRBV5-1 and TRBJ2-5 for the parts outside the CDR3, the full variable domain is KAGVTQTPRYLIKTRGQQVTLSCSPISGHRSVSWYQQTPGQGLQFLFEYFSETQRNKGNFPGRFSGRQFSNSRSEMNVSTLELGDSALYLCASSSPGLAGGQEETQYFGPGTRLLVL.

The gene calls are TRBV7-3 and TRBJ2-1, with TRBD2 as a possible D gene (5 bases). V gave up 3 bases and J gave up 10 bases, with 13 bases separating them. Looked up from germline, CDR1 is SGHTA and CDR2 is FQGTGA. The CDR3 has 13 residues. DNA for the CDR3: TGTGCCAGCAGCTTTACCCTATCGGGGGAGCAGTTCTTC. It codes for CASSFTLSGEQFF.

The rearrangement uses TRBV29-1 and TRBJ1-1; a possible D gene is TRBD1 (6 bases). Trimming stripped 3 bases from V and 1 base from J, with 12 bases between. CDR1 and CDR2 from the germline V gene are SQVTM and ANQGSEA. The CDR3 consists of 14 residues. For the CDR3, the DNA is TGCAGCGTTGATATGGGGGGGGCGAACACTGAAGCTTTCTTT. Its protein is CSVDMGGANTEAFF.

The chain joins TRBV5-6 to TRBJ2-3; 16 bases fit TRBD2. The CDR3 extends over 19 amino acids. V trimming: 4 bases; J trimming: 2 bases; junction bases outside the gene matches: 10. CDR1 and CDR2 (germline): SGHDT, YYEEEE. The CDR3 region has the DNA TGTGCCAGCAGCAACCCGGGACTAGCGGGGGGGCCTTACACAGATACGCAGTATTTT. Amino acids: CASSNPGLAGGPYTDTQYF.

This clone was counted a single time. The chain combines TRBV11-2 with TRBJ1-5; TRBD1 might be the D (6 bases). Trimming cost V 5 bases and J 2 bases, with 13 bases left between them. Germline V gives CDR1 SGHAT, CDR2 FQNNGV. The CDR3 loop spans 15 amino acids. The CDR3 nucleotides are TGTGCCAGCAGCGAACAGGGAAGGGGCAATCAGCCCCAGCATTTT. Translated, it gives CASSEQGRGNQPQHF.

This clone was detected once. The V and J genes are TRBV2 and TRBJ2-7; D possibly corresponds to TRBD2 (5 bases). V dropped 6 bases and J dropped 5 bases, with 11 bases sitting between them. Germline CDR1 and CDR2: SNHLY and FYNNEI. The CDR3 contains 12 residues. Written as DNA, the CDR3 is TGTGCCAGCAGGATGACGAGGGACGAGCAGTACTTC. Amino acids: CASRMTRDEQYF. The full variable domain, completed using reference TRBV2 and TRBJ2-7, is EPEVTQTPSHQVTQMGQEVILRCVPISNHLYFYWYRQILGQKVEFLVSFYNNEISEKSEIFDDQFSVERPDGSNFTLKIRSTKLEDSAMYFCASRMTRDEQYFGPGTRLTVT.

The V call is TRBV29-1, the J call TRBJ2-7; TRBD1 matches at 9 bases. The CDR3 sequence is 12 residues long. J gave up 2 bases and V 5 bases, and 1 base lay outside the gene matches. Germline V gene data show CDR1 as SQVTM and CDR2 as ANQGSEA. The CDR3 DNA reads as TGCAGCGTTCGGACAGGGGCCTACGAGCAGTACTTC. This gives the protein CSVRTGAYEQYF.

The V and J genes are TRBV7-9 and TRBJ2-7; the match to TRBD2 covers 9 bases. With 4 bases clipped from V and 6 bases from J, the junction kept 13 bases outside the gene matches. The CDR3 spans 16 residues. Germline-derived CDR1 and CDR2 are SEHNR and FQNEAQ (reference sequence). The CDR3 DNA follows: TGTGCCAGCAGCTCGGAGGGGGTAGCGGGAGTTCGCGAGCAGTACTTC. This sequence encodes CASSSEGVAGVREQYF. The full variable domain, in which reference TRBV7-9 and TRBJ2-7 provide the parts outside the CDR3, is DTGVSQNPRHKITKRGQNVTFRCDPISEHNRLYWYRQTLGQGPEFLTYFQNEAQLEKSRLLSDRFSAERPKGSFSTLEIQRTEQGDSAMYLCASSSEGVAGVREQYFGPGTRLTVT.

In this sample, this clone turned up a few times. This chain uses TRBV10-3 with TRBJ2-2; 8 bases are a match to TRBD2. The CDR3 sequence is 14 residues long. After removal of 7 bases from V and 6 bases from J, the junction contained 7 bases not matched to a gene. CDR1 ENHRY and CDR2 SYGVKD come from the germline V gene. The CDR3 coding sequence is TGTGCCATCATGAAGCGGGAGACCCCCGGGGAGCTGTTTTTT. Translated: CAIMKRETPGELFF.